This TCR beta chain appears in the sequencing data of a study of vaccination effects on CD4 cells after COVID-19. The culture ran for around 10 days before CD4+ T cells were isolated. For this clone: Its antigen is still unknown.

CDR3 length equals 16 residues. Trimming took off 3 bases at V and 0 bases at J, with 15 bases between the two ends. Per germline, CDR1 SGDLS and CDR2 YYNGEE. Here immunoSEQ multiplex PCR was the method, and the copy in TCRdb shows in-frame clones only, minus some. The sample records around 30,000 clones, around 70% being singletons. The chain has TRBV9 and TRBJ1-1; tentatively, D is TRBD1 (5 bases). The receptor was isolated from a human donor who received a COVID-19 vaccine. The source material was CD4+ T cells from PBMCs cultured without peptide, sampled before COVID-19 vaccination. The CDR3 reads CASSEPRTRLNTEAFF. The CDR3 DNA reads TGTGCCAGCAGCGAGCCCAGGACAAGATTGAACACTGAAGCTTTCTTT.